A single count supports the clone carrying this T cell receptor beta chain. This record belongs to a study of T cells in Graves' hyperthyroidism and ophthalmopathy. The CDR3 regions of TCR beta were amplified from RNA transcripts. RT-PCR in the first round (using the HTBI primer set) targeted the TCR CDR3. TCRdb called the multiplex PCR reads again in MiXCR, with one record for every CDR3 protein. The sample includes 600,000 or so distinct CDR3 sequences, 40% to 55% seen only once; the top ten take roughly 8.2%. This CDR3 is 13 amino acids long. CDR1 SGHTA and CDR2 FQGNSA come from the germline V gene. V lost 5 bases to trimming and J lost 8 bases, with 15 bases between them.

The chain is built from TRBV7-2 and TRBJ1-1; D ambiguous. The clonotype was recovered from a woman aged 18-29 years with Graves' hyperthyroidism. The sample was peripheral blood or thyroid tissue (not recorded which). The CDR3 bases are TGTGCCAGCAGCCGCATTGGTGACCAAGAAGCTTTCTTT. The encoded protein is CASSRIGDQEAFF.